This TCR beta chain was recorded in a study of cytomegalovirus exposure and HLA in healthy donors. The PCR had 60 Vbeta and 13 Jbeta primers. How the authors handled the data: The authors later counted tens of millions of unique TCR beta chains, 9 million to 12 million of them shared. The table came from immunoSEQ multiplex PCR; TCRdb's copy has only in-frame clones and leaves some out. V and J calls and clone size are given by that table; D and trimming were obtained from the DNA. The table includes around 180,000 clones, approximately 80% detected once. V lost 0 bases and J lost 8, with 14 bases in between. The CDR3 is made up of 15 amino acids. Germline V gene sequence: CDR1 MNHEY, CDR2 SMNVEV (reference sequence).

The chain recombines TRBV27 with TRBJ1-5; no definite D call. The receptor was isolated from a man in his 60s in good health and CMV-seronegative. The source material was PBMCs. Here the CDR3 reads CASSLSPEAVEPQHF. Here the CDR3 DNA reads TGTGCCAGCAGTTTATCCCCTGAGGCGGTCGAGCCCCAGCATTTT.